This T cell receptor (beta chain) is drawn from a study of blood T cells in healthy people across ages. Whole-study results and caveats: Among long-lived donors, naive CD4+ cells were more numerous and diversity higher than in aged donors. Getting older went along with TCR beta diversity per million T cells dropping roughly linearly.

Next came a second PCR, run for about 7 to 12 cycles, which used a sample-barcoded 5' primer along with a J-beta primer mix. MiXCR, applied by TCRdb to the 5' RACE reads, yields one record per CDR3 protein. The sample consists of 1,800,000 or so distinct CDR3 sequences, roughly 43% of them appearing once. This clonotype was observed a handful of times. Its antigen is still unknown. In germline, CDR1 is MNHEY, CDR2 SMNVEV (reference sequence). The CDR3 runs 20 residues. After removal of 1 base from V and 5 bases from J, the junction contained 16 bases not matched to a gene. This chain uses TRBV27 with TRBJ2-6; 8 bases agree with TRBD1. The origin of this receptor is a human donor in good health. The specimen sequenced was blood. CDR3 amino acids: CASSLYFLAGGLARANVLTF. The CDR3 bases are TGTGCCAGCAGTTTATATTTCTTGGCAGGGGGCCTGGCTCGGGCCAACGTCCTGACTTTC.